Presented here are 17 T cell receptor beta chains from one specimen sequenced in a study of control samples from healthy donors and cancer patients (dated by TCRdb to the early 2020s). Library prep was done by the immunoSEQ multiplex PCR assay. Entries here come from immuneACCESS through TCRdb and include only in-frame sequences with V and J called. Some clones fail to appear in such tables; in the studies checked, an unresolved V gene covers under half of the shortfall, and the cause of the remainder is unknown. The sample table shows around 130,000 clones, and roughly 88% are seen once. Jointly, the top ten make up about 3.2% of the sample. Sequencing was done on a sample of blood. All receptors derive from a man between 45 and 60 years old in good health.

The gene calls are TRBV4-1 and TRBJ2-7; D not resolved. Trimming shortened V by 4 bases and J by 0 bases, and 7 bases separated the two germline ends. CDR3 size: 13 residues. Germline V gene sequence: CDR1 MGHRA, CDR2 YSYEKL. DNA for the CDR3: TGCGCCAGCAGCCTAACACACTCCTACGAGCAGTACTTC. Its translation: CASSLTHSYEQYF.

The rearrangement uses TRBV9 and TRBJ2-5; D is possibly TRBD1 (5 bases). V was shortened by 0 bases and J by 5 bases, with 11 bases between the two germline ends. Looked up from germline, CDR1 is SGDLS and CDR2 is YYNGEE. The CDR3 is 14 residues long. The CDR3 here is CASSVGTQTETQYF. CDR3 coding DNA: TGTGCCAGCAGCGTAGGGACACAAACCGAGACCCAGTACTTC.

CDR3 DNA: TGTGCCAGCAGCCCCCGGGGGACAGGGCTACCACTTTTAGGCTACACCTTC. Its protein is CASSPRGTGLPLLGYTF. The rearrangement uses TRBV5-4 and TRBJ1-2; 9 positions match TRBD1. The CDR3 extends over 17 amino acids. The ends lost 4 bases at V and 8 bases at J; junction bases unmatched: 18. The V gene's germline CDR1 is SGHNT and CDR2 YYREEE (reference sequence). The variable domain in full, with the rest retrieved from reference TRBV5-4 and TRBJ1-2, is ETGVTQSPTHLIKTRGQQVTLRCSSQSGHNTVSWYQQALGQGPQFIFQYYREEENGRGNFPPRFSGLQFPNYSSELNVNALELDDSALYLCASSPRGTGLPLLGYTFGSGTRLTVV.

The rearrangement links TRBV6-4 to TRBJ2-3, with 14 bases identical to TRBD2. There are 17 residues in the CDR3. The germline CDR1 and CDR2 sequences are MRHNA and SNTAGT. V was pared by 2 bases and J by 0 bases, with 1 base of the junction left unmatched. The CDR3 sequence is CASSDGTSGGSTDTQYF. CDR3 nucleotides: TGTGCCAGCAGTGACGGGACTAGCGGGGGTAGCACAGATACGCAGTATTTT.

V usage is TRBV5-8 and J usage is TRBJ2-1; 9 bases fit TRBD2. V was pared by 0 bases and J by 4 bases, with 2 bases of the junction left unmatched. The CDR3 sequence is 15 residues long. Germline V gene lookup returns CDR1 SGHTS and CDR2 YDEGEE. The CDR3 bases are TGTGCCAGCAGCTTGGAGCTAGCGGGGTACAATGAGCAGTTCTTC. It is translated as CASSLELAGYNEQFF.

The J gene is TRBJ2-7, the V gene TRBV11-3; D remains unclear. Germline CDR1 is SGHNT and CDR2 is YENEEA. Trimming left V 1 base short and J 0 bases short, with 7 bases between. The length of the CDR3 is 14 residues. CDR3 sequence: CASSLGRTSYEQYF. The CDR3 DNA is TGTGCCAGCAGCTTAGGTCGCACCTCCTACGAGCAGTACTTC.

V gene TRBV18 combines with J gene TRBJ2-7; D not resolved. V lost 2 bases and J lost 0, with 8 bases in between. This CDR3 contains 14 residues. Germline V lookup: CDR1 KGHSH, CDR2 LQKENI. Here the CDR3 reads CASSPSLSSYEQYF. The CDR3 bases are TGTGCCAGCTCACCATCGCTAAGCTCCTACGAGCAGTACTTC.

The CDR3 DNA reads as TGTGCCAGCAGCTTGGACAGCGTTTACTATGGCTACACCTTC. It specifies CASSLDSVYYGYTF. The chain is built from TRBV11-1 and TRBJ1-2, with TRBD1 as a possible D gene (6 bases). The CDR3 sequence is 14 residues long. CDR1 and CDR2 from the germline V gene are SGHAT and FQDESV (reference sequence). The V gene lost 3 bases and the J gene lost 3 bases, with 11 bases spanning the gap.

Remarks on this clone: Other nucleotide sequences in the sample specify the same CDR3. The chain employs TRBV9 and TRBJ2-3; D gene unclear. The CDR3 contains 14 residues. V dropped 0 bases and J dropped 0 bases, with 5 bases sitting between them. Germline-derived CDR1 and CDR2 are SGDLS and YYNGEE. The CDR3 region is CASSVDGSTDTQYF. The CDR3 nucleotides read TGTGCCAGCAGCGTAGATGGCAGCACAGATACGCAGTATTTT.

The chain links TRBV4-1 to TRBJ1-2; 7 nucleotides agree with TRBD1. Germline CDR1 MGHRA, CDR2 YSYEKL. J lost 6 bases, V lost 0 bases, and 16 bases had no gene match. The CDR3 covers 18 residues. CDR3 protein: CASSQDWTGLGATNGYTF. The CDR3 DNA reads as TGCGCCAGCAGCCAAGATTGGACAGGACTAGGTGCAACCAATGGCTACACCTTC.

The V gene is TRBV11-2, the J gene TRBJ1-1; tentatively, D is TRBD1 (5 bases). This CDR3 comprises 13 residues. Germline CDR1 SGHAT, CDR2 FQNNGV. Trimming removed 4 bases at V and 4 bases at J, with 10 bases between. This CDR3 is CASSSGPGTEAFF. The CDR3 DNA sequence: TGTGCCAGCAGCTCGGGACCCGGCACTGAAGCTTTCTTT.

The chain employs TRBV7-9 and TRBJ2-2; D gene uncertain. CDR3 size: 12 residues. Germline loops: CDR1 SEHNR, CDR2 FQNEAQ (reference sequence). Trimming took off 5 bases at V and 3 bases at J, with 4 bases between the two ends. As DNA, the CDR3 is TGTGCCAGCAGCCTCGACACCGGGGAGCTGTTTTTT. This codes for CASSLDTGELFF.

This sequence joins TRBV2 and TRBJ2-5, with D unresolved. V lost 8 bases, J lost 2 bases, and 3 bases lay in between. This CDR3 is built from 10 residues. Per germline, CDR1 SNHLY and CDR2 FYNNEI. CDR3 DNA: TGTGCCAGCGTACAAGAGACCCAGTACTTC. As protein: CASVQETQYF.

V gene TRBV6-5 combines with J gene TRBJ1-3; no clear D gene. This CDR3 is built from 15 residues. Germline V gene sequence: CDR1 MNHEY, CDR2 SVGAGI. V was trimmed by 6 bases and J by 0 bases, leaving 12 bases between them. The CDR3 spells CASSQTTSSGNTIYF. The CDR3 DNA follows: TGTGCCAGCAGCCAAACTACGAGCTCTGGAAACACCATATATTTT.

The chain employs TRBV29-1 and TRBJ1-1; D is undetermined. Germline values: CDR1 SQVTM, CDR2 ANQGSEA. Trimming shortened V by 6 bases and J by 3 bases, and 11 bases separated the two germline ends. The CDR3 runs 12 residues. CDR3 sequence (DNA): TGCAGCGTAGGGAAGGCGGACACTGAAGCTTTCTTT. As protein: CSVGKADTEAFF.

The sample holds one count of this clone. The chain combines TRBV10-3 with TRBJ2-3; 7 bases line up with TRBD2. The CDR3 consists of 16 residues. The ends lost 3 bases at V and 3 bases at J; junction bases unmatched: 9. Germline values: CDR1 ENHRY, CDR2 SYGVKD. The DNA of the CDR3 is TGTGCCATCAGTGAACTCCGGGACTATGGGACAGATACGCAGTATTTT. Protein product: CAISELRDYGTDTQYF.

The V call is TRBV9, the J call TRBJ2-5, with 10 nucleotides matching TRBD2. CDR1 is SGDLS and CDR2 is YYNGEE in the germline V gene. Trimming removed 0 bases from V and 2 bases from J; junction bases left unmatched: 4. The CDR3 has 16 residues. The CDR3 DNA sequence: TGTGCCAGCAGCGTAGAGGCTAGCGGGGGACAAGAGACCCAGTACTTC. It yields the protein CASSVEASGGQETQYF. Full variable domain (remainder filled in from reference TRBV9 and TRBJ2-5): DSGVTQTPKHLITATGQRVTLRCSPRSGDLSVYWYQQSLDQGLQFLIQYYNGEERAKGNILERFSAQQFPDLHSELNLSSLELGDSALYFCASSVEASGGQETQYFGPGTRLLVL.